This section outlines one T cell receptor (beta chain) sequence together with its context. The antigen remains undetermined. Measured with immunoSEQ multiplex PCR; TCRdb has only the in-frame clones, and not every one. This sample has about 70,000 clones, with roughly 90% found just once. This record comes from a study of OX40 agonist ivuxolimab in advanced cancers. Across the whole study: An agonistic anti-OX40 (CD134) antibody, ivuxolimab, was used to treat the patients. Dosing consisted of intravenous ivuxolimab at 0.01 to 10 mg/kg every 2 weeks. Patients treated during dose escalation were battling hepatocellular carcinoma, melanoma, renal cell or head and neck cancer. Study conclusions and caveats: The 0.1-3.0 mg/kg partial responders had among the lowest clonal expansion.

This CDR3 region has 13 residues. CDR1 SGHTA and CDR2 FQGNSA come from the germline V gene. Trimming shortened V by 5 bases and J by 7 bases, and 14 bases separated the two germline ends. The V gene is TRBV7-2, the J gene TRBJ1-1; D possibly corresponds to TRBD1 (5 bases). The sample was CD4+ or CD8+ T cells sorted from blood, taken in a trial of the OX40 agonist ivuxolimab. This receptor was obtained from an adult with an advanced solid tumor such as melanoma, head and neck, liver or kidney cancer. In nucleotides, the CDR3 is TGTGCCAGCAGCGCGGGACGGATCCGTGAAGCTTTCTTT. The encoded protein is CASSAGRIREAFF.